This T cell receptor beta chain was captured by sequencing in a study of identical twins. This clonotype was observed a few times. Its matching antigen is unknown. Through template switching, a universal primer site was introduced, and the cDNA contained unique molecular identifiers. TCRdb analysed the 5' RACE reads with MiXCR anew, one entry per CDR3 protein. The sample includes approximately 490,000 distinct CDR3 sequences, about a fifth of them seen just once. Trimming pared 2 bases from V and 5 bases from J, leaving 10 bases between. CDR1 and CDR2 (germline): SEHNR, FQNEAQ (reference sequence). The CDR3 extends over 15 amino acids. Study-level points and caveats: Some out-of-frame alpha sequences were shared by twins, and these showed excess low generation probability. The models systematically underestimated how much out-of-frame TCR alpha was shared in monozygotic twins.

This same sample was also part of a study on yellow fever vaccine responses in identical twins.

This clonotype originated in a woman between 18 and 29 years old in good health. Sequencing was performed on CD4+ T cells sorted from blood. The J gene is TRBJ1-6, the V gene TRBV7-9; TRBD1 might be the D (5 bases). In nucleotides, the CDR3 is TGTGCCAGCAGCTTACCAGGGAAGGATAATTCACCCCTCCACTTT. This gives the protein CASSLPGKDNSPLHF.